This TCR beta chain was recovered during a study of T cell repertoires in ileal Crohn's disease. Sequencing used immunoSEQ multiplex PCR; TCRdb keeps in-frame clones, though not all of them. This table has approximately 17,000 clones, approximately 87% appearing once. The CDR3 is 10 amino acids. V lost 4 bases and J lost 4, with 2 bases in between. Per germline, CDR1 SNHLY and CDR2 FYNNEI. The origin of this receptor is an adult with Crohn's disease. V and J are TRBV2 and TRBJ2-7; D is unresolved. The sequenced sample was ileal tissue. The DNA of the CDR3 is TGTGCCAGCAGTGCGTACGAGCAGTACTTC. Protein: CASSAYEQYF.